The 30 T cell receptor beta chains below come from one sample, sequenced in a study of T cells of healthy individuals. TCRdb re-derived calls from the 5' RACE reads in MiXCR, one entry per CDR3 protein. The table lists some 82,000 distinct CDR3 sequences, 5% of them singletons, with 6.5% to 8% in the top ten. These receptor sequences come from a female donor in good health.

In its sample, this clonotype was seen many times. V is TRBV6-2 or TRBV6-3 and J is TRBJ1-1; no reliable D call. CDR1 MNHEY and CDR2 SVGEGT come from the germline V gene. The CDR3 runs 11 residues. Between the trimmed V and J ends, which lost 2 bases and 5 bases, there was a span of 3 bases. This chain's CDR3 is CASSYRTEAFF. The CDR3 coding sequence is TGTGCCAGCAGTTACCGTACTGAAGCTTTCTTT.

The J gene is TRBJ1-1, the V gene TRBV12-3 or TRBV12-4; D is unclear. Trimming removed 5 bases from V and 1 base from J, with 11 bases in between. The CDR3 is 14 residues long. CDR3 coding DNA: TGTGCCAGCAGTCCCATCGGTGGGAACACTGAAGCTTTCTTT. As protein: CASSPIGGNTEAFF.

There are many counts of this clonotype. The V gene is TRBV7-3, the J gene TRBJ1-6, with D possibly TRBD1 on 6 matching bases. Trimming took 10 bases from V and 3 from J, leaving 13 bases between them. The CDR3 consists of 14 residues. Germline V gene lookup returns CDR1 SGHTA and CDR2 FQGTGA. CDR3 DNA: TGTGCCAACGGACAGACGTTCTATAATTCACCCCTCCACTTT. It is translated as CANGQTFYNSPLHF.

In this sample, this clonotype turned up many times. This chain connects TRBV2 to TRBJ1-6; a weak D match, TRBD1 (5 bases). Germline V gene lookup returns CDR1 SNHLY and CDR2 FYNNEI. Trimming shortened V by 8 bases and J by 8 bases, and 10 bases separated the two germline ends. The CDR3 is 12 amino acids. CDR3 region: CASRTSDSPLHF. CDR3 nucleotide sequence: TGTGCCAGCCGGACATCGGATTCACCCCTCCACTTT.

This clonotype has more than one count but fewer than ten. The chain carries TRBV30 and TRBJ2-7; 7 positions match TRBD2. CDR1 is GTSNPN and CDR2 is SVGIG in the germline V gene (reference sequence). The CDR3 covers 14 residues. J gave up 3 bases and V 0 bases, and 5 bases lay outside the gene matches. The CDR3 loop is CAWSVGGIVYEQYF. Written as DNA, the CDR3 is TGTGCCTGGAGTGTGGGGGGGATTGTCTACGAGCAGTACTTC.

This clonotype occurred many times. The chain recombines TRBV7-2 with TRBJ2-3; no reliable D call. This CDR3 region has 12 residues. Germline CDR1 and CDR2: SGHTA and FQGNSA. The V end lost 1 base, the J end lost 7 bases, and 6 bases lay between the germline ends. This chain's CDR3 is CASSLVDNTQYF. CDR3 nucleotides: TGTGCCAGCAGCTTAGTAGATAATACGCAGTATTTT. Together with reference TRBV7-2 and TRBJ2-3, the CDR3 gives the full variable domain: GAGVSQSPSNKVTEKGKDVELRCDPISGHTALYWYRQSLGQGLEFLIYFQGNSAPDKSGLPSDRFSAERTGGSVSTLTIQRTQQEDSAVYLCASSLVDNTQYFGPGTRLTVL.

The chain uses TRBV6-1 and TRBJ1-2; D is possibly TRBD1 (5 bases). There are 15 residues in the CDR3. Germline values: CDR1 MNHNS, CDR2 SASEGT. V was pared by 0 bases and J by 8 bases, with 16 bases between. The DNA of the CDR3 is TGTGCCAGCAGTGAAGCGCCGATGGGGCTCCGAGGCTACACCTTC. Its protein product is CASSEAPMGLRGYTF.

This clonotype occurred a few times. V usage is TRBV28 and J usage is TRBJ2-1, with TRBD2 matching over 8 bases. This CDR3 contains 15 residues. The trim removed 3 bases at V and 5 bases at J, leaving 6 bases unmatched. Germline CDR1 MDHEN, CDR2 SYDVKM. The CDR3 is CASSFRGGQNNEQFF. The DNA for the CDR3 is TGTGCCAGCAGTTTTCGGGGGGGTCAGAACAATGAGCAGTTCTTC.

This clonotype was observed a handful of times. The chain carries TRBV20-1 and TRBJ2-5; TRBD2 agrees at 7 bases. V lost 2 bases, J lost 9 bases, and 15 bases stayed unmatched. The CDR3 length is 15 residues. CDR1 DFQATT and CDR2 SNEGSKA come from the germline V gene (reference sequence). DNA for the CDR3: TGCAGTGCTAGACACCCTAGCGGCCTCCGTGGGGCCCAGTACTTC. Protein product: CSARHPSGLRGAQYF.

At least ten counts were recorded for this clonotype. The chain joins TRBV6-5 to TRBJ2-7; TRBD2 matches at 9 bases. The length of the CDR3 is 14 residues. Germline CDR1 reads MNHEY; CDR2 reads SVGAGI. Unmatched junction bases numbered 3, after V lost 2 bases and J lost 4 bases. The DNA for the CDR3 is TGTGCCAGCAGTTACGGGACTAGCAATTACGAGCAGTACTTC. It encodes CASSYGTSNYEQYF.

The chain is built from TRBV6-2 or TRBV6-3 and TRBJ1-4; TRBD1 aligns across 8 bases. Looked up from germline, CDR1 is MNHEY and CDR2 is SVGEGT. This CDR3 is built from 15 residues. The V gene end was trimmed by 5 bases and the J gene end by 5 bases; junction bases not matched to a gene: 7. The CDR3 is CASSETGASNEKLFF. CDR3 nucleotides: TGTGCCAGCAGTGAGACAGGGGCGTCGAATGAAAAACTGTTTTTT.

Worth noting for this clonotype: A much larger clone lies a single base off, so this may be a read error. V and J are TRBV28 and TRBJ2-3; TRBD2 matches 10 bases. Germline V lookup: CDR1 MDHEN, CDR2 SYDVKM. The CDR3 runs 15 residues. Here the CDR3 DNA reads TGTGCCAGCACCAAGCTAGCGGGAGTTGCAGATACGAAGTATTTT. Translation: CASTKLAGVADTKYF.

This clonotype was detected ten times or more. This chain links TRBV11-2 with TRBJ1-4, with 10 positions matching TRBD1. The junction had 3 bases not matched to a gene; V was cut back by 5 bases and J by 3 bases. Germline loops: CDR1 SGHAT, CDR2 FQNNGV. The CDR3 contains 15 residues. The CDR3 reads CASSPGTGANEKLFF. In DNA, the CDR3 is TGTGCCAGCAGCCCAGGGACAGGGGCTAATGAAAAACTGTTTTTT. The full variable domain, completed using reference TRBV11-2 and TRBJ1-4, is EAGVAQSPRYKIIEKRQSVAFWCNPISGHATLYWYQQILGQGPKLLIQFQNNGVVDDSQLPKDRFSAERLKGVDSTLKIQPAKLEDSAVYLCASSPGTGANEKLFFGSGTQLSVL.

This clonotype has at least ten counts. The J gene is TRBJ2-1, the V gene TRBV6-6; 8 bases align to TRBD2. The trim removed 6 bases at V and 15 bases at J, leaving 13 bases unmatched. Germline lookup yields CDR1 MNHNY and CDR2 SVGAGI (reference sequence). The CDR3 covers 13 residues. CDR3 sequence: CASSLTGGPAVFF. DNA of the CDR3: TGTGCCAGCAGCCTTACGGGAGGGCCGGCCGTGTTCTTC.

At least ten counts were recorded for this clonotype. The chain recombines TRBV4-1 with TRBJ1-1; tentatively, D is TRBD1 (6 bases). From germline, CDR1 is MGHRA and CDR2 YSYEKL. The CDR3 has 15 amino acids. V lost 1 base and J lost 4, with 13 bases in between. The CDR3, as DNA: TGCGCCAGCAGCCAAGGGCGGGGGCTGGGCACTGAAGCTTTCTTT. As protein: CASSQGRGLGTEAFF.

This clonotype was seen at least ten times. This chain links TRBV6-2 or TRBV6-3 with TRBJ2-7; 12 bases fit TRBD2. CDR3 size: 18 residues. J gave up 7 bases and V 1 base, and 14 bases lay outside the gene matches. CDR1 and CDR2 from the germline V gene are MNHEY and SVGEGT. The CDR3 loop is CASSYFTTSGSLGGEQYF. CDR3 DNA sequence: TGTGCCAGCAGTTACTTTACGACTAGCGGGAGCCTGGGAGGAGAGCAGTACTTC.

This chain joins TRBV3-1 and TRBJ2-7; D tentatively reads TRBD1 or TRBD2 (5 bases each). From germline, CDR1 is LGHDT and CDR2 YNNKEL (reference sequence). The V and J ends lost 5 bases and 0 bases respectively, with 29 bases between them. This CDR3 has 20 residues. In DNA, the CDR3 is TGTGCCAGCAGCTATACAGCGCCTTTCGAGGGGTCAGTGATCTCCTACGAGCAGTACTTC. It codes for CASSYTAPFEGSVISYEQYF.

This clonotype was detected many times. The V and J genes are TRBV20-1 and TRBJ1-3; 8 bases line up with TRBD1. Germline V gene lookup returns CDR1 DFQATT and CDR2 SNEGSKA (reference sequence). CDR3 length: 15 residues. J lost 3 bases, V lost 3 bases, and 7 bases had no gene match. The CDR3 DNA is TGCAGTGCTAGGCAGGGGGCGATGGATGGAAACACCATATATTTT. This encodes CSARQGAMDGNTIYF.

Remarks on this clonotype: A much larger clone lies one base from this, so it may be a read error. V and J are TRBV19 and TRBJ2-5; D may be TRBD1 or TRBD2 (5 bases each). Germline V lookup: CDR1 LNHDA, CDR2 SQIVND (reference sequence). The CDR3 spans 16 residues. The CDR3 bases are TGTGCCAGTAGTACCAAAGGAGCAGGGATATGGGAGACCCGGTACTTC. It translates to CASSTKGAGIWETRYF.

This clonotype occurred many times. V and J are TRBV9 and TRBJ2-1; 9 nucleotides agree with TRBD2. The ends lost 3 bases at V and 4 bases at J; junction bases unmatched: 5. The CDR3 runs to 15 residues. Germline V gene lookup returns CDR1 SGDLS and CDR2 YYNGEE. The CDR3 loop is CASSETSGRYNEQFF. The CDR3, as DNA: TGTGCCAGCAGCGAAACTAGCGGGCGTTACAATGAGCAGTTCTTC.

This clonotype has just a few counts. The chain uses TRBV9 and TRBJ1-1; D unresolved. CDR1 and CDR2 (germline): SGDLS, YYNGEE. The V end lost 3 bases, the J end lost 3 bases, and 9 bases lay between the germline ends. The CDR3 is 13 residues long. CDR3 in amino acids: CASSEYSDTEAFF. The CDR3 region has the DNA TGTGCCAGCAGCGAATATTCCGACACTGAAGCTTTCTTT. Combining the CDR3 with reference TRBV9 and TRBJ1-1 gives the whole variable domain DSGVTQTPKHLITATGQRVTLRCSPRSGDLSVYWYQQSLDQGLQFLIQYYNGEERAKGNILERFSAQQFPDLHSELNLSSLELGDSALYFCASSEYSDTEAFFGQGTRLTVV.

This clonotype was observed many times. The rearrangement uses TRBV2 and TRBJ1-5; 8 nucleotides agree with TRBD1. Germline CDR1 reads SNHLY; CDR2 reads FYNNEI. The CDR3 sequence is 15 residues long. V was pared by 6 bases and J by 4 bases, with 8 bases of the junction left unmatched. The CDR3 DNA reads TGTGCCAGCAGGGTCCAGGGGGCGGGAAATCAGCCCCAGCATTTT. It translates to CASRVQGAGNQPQHF.

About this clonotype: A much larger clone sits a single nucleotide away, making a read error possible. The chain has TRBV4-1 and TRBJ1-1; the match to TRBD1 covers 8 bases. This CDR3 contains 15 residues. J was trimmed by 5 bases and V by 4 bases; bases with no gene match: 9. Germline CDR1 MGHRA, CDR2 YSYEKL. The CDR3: CASSRGQGSRTEAFF. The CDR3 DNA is TGCGCCAGCAGCCGAGGACAGGGCTCAAGGACTGAAGCTTTCTTT.

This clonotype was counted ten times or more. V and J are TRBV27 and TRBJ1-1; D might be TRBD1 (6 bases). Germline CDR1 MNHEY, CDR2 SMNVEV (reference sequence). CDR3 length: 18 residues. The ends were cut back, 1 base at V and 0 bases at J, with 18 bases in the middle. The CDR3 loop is CASSLLGFNRDLNTEAFF. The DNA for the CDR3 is TGTGCCAGCAGTTTATTAGGTTTTAACAGGGATTTGAACACTGAAGCTTTCTTT.

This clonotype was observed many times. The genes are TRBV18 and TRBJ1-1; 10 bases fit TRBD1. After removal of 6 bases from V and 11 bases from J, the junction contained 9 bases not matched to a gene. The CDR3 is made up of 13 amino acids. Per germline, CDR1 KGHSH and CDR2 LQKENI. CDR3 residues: CASSSTDRGPAFF. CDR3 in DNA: TGTGCCAGCTCCTCAACCGACAGGGGGCCGGCTTTCTTT.

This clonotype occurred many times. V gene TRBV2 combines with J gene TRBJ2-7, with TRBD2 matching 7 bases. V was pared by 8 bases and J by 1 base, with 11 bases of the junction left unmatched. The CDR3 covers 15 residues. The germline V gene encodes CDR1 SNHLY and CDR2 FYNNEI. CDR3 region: CASGPLAAGSYEQYF. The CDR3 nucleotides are TGTGCCAGCGGCCCCCTAGCGGCGGGGTCCTACGAGCAGTACTTC.

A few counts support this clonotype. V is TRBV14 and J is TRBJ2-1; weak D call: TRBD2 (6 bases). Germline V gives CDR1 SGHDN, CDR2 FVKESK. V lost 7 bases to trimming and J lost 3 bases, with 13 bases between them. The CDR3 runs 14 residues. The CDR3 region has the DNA TGTGCCAGCAATAAGGGACTCCACTACAATGAGCAGTTCTTC. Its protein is CASNKGLHYNEQFF.

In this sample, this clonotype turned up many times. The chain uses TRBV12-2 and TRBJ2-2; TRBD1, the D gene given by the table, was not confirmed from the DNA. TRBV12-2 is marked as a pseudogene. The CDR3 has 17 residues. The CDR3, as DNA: TGTGCAAGTCGCTTCCTCCCCGGGGGACAGGTCACCGGGGAGCTGTTTTTT. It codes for CASRFLPGGQVTGELFF.

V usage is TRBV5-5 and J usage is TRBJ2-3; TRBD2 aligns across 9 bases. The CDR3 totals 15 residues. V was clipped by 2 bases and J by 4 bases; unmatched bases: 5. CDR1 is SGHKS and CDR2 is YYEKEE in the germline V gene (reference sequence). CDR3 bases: TGTGCCAGCAGCTTAGGGACTAGCTTCCCAGATACGCAGTATTTT. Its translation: CASSLGTSFPDTQYF.

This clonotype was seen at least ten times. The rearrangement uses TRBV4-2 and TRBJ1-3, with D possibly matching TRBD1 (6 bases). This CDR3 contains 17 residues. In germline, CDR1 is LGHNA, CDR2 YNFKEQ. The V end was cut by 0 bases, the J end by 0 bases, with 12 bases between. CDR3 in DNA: TGTGCCAGCAGCCAAGATGGCAGGGGTCTCTCTGGAAACACCATATATTTT. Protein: CASSQDGRGLSGNTIYF.